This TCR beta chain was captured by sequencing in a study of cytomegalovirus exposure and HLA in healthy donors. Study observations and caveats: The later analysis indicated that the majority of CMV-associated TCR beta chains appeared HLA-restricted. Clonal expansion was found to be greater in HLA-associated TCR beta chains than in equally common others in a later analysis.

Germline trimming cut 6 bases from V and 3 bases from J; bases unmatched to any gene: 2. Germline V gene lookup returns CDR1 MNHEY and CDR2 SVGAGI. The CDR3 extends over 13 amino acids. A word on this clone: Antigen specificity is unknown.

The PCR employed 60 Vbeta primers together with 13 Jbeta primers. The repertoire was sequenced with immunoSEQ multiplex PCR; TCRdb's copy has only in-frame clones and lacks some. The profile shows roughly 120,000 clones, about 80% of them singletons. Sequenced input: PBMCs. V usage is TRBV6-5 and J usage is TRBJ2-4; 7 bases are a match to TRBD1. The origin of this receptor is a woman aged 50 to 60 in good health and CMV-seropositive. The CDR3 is CASSDRVKNIQYF. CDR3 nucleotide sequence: TGTGCCAGCAGCGACAGGGTCAAAAACATTCAGTACTTC.